The clone carrying this T cell receptor beta chain was seen only a few times. The data stem from a study of blood T cell repertoires in COVID-19. The method was immunoSEQ multiplex PCR; TCRdb's version includes in-frame clones alone and lacks a portion of them. The table has around 130,000 clones, approximately 83% seen once; the top ten hold about a tenth. The CDR3 runs 15 residues. Germline-derived CDR1 and CDR2 are MDHEN and SYDVKM. The junction had 2 bases not matched to a gene; V was cut back by 3 bases and J by 1 base. The specimen sequenced was peripheral blood. The receptor's source is a man between 40 and 49 years old with active or convalescent COVID-19. The chain carries TRBV28 and TRBJ2-3; 9 bases agree with TRBD2. The CDR3 spells CASSFQRGGTDTQYF. In DNA form, the CDR3 reads TGTGCCAGCAGTTTCCAGCGGGGGGGCACAGATACGCAGTATTTT. The full variable domain, rest sourced from reference TRBV28 and TRBJ2-3, is DVKVTQSSRYLVKRTGEKVFLECVQDMDHENMFWYRQDPGLGLRLIYFSYDVKMKEKGDIPEGYSVSREKKERFSLILESASTNQTSMYLCASSFQRGGTDTQYFGPGTRLTVL.